The subject of this entry is one T cell receptor beta chain. Antigen specificity is unknown. The CDR3 is 15 amino acids. Trimming removed 2 bases at V and 0 bases at J, with 10 bases between. Germline CDR1 reads MNHEY; CDR2 reads SVGAGI. This table comes from immunoSEQ multiplex PCR, and its TCRdb copy is limited to in-frame clones, with some not included. The sample holds approximately 150,000 clones; roughly 90% are singletons and the top ten take more than 4%. Second-dose groups at about 4 or about 12 weeks were pooled. This sample was taken from a study of T cell responses to AZD1222 COVID-19 vaccine. Study observations and caveats: Spike was spanned by vaccine-associated CD4 TCRs, which were dominant at 160-218 and 743-854.

The sample here was peripheral blood, taken 28 days after the second AZD1222 dose. This sequence joins TRBV6-5 and TRBJ1-1, with D maybe TRBD1 (6 bases). This TCR was sampled from an adult who received the AZD1222 COVID-19 vaccine. The CDR3 protein is CASSYGQPMNTEAFF. The CDR3 bases are TGTGCCAGCAGTTACGGACAGCCTATGAACACTGAAGCTTTCTTT.